The clone carrying this TCR beta chain was recorded at least ten times. Its antigen remains unidentified. TCRdb reprocessed the 5' RACE reads via MiXCR and lists one record per CDR3 protein. The repertoire holds tens of thousands of distinct CDR3 sequences, over 9.5% seen once, with about 32% in the top ten. These data originate in a study of T-cell memory formation after mild COVID-19. Regarding the study as a whole: Second-wave clones that peaked on day 37 lacked confirmed SARS-CoV-2 specificity. Chiefly within CM and EM were the contracting CD4+ clones; CD8+ ones were within EMRA.

The CDR3 totals 17 residues. V lost 5 bases to trimming and J lost 0 bases, with 14 bases between them. Per germline, CDR1 SGHTA and CDR2 FQGNSA. The genes are TRBV7-2 and TRBJ1-6; D call uncertain. The clonotype comes from a young man who had mild COVID-19 (a few samples of this study predate the infection). Cell type and time point are not known. Sequences were obtained from PBMCs or a T cell subset sorted from them (not recorded which). DNA of the CDR3: TGTGCCAGCAGCCCGATACCGCTTAGCTCCTATAATTCACCCCTCCACTTT. It encodes CASSPIPLSSYNSPLHF.